This TCR beta chain was profiled in a study of blood T cell repertoires in COVID-19. In the original workflow: By means of reference gene primer amplification, nucleated cell counts were estimated. Clones were sequenced by immunoSEQ multiplex PCR, and TCRdb holds only the in-frame ones, with some missing. Clonal size and the V and J genes are those of that table, whereas D and trimming came from the DNA. The table includes a few hundred thousand clones, about 86% detected once. Those who participated ranged in age from about 18 to 89 years and resided in about two dozen US areas. Cohorts were based on clinical histories the participants reported. Donors of Cohort 3 who recovered were those that had two negative PCRs, clearance, or symptom resolution. The CDR3 is made up of 15 amino acids. The V end was cut by 4 bases, the J end by 1 base, with 14 bases between. The germline V gene has CDR1 SGHRS and CDR2 YFSETQ.

The specimen was PBMCs or T cells enriched from blood (not recorded which). This receptor was obtained from a woman in her forties or fifties who had recovered from COVID-19. This rearrangement joins TRBV5-1 to TRBJ1-2, with D possibly matching TRBD1 (6 bases). This CDR3 is CASSKTGNFNYGYTF. CDR3 in DNA: TGCGCCAGCAGCAAGACAGGAAACTTTAACTATGGCTACACCTTC.